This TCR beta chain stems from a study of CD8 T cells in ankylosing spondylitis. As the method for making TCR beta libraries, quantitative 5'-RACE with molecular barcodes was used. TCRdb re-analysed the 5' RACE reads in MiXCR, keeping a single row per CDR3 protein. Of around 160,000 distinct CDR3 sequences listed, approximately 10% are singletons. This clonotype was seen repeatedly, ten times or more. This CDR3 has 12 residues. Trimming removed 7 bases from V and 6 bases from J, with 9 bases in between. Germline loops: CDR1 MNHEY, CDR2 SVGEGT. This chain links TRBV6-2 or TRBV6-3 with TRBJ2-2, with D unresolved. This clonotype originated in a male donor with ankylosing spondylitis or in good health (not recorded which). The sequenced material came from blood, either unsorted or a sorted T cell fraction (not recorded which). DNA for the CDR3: TGTGCCAGCACCGATGCCCCCGGGGAGCTGTTTTTT. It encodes CASTDAPGELFF.